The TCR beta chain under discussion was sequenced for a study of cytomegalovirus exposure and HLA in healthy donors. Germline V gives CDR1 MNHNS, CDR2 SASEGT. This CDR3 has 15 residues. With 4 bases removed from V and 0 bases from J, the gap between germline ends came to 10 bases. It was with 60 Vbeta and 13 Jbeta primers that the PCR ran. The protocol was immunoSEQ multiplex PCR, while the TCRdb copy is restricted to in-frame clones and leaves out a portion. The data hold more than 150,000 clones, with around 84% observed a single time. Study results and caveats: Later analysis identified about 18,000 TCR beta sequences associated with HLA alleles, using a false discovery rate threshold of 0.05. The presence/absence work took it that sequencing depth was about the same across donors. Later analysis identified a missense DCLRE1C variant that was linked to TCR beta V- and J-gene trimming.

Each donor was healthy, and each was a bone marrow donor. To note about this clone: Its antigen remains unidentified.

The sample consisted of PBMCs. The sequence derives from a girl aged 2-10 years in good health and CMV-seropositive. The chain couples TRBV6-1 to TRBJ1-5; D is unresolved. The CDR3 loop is CASSGGINSNQPQHF. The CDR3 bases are TGTGCCAGCAGTGGCGGGATTAATAGCAATCAGCCCCAGCATTTT.